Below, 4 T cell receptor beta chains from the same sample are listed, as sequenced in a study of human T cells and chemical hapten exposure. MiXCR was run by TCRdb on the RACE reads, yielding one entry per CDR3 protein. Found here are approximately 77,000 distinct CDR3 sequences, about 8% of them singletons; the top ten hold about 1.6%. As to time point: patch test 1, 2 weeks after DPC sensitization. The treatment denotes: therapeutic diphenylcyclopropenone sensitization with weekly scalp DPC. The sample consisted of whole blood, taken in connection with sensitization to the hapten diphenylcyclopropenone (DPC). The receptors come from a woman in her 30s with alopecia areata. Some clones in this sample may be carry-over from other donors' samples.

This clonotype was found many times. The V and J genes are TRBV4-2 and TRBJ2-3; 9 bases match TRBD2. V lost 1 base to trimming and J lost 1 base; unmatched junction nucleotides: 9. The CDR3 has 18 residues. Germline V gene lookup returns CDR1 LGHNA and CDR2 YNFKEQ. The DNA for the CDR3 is TGTGCCAGCAGCCAAGTGAGGGAAGCGGGGGGCCGCACAGATACGCAGTATTTT. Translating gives CASSQVREAGGRTDTQYF.

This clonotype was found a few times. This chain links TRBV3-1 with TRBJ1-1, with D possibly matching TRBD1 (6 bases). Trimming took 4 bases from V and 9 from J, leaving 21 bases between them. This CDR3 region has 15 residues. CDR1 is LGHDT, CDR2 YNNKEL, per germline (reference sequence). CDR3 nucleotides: TGTGCCAGCAGCCGTCCCGGGGGCTTGAGATCTCAAGCTTTCTTT. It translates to CASSRPGGLRSQAFF.

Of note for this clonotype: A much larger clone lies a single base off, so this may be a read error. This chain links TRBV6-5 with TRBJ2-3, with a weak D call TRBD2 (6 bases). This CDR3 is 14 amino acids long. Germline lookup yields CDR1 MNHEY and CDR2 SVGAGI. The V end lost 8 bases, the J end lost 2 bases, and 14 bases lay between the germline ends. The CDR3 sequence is CASRRRGDTDTQYF. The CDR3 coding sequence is TGTGCCAGCCGCCGGAGGGGAGACACAGATACGCAGTATTTT.

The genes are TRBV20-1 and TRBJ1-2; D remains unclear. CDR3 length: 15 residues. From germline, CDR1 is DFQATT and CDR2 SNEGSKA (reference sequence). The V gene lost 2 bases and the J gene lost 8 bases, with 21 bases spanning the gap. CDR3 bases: TGCAGTGCTAGATCTCCTGGGGAGGGAGAATGGGGCTACACCTTC. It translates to CSARSPGEGEWGYTF.